One TCR beta chain is described in this entry. Its antigen is as yet unknown. This entry comes from a study of shared clonotypes between healthy human individuals. Findings and caveats of the study: For naive CD4 cells, around 5% of clonotypes were shared across a handful of donors. Exclusively blood specimens were collected; tissue repertoires likely differ.

Authors' analysis steps: With immunoSEQ giving junction-only sequences and no quality scores, filtering differed. Repertoires were generated with immunoSEQ multiplex PCR, while TCRdb's copy carries only in-frame clones and drops some. That table furnishes V, J and clone size, whereas the DNA furnished D and trimming. The repertoire holds millions of clones, with about 95% as singletons. Between the trimmed V and J ends, which lost 10 bases and 0 bases, there was a span of 12 bases. The CDR3 is 14 amino acids. Germline CDR1 reads MNHEY; CDR2 reads SVGAGI. Naive-designated CD8 cells lacked CD45RO, were positively enriched for CCR7, and omitted terminally differentiated effector memory CD45RA+ cells. The donors were adults (healthy and HIV-negative) with no recent acute infections or vaccinations.

The receptor's source is a man aged 18 to 29 in good health. What was sequenced was naive CD8+ T cells sorted from blood. The V and J genes are TRBV6-5 and TRBJ2-2; D is possibly TRBD1 (5 bases). CDR3 nucleotides: TGTGCCACAGGGTGGGGTCCGAACACCGGGGAGCTGTTTTTT. It yields the protein CATGWGPNTGELFF.